Each of the 29 T cell receptor beta chains below was sequenced from the same sample in a study of T cells in Graves' hyperthyroidism and ophthalmopathy. TCR beta CDR3 regions were amplified from RNA. In the first-round RT-PCR of the TCR CDR3, the HTBI primer set was used. In TCRdb, the multiplex PCR reads were re-called with MiXCR into one record per CDR3 protein. The sample includes some 380,000 distinct CDR3 sequences, about 13% of them seen just once. Specimen: blood. The receptor source for this set is a man aged 25-40 years with Graves' hyperthyroidism that later progressed to Graves' ophthalmopathy.

The table lists this clonotype with many counts. V gene TRBV28 combines with J gene TRBJ2-7; perhaps D is TRBD1 or TRBD2 (5 bases each). Germline lookup yields CDR1 MDHEN and CDR2 SYDVKM. Trimming removed 5 bases at V and 2 bases at J, with 19 bases between. This CDR3 is 16 amino acids long. In DNA, the CDR3 is TGTGCCAGCAGTGTTTCCTCCCCGGGGCGAACCTACGAGCAGTACTTC. This translates into CASSVSSPGRTYEQYF.

This clonotype was recorded a few times. V and J are TRBV5-4 and TRBJ2-7, with 10 bases that match TRBD1. Germline V gives CDR1 SGHNT, CDR2 YYREEE (reference sequence). The trim removed 7 bases at V and 5 bases at J, leaving 6 bases unmatched. This CDR3 contains 13 residues. The CDR3 loop is CASETGTGDEQYF. In DNA, the CDR3 is TGTGCCAGCGAAACCGGGACAGGGGACGAGCAGTACTTC.

This clonotype was observed many times. This chain links TRBV28 with TRBJ1-1; the D is unclear. Germline V gene sequence: CDR1 MDHEN, CDR2 SYDVKM. This CDR3 comprises 14 residues. V lost 5 bases and J 0 bases, leaving 10 bases between the germline ends. The CDR3 is CASSIWTVNTEAFF. CDR3 DNA: TGTGCCAGCAGTATCTGGACGGTGAACACTGAAGCTTTCTTT.

The table lists this clonotype with a few counts. At one end, the junction sequence differs from germline, possibly due to a read error. The V call is TRBV2, the J call TRBJ1-2, with 7 bases aligning to TRBD1. The CDR3 covers 15 residues. Per germline, CDR1 SNHLY and CDR2 FYNNEI. The CDR3 protein is CASSLTGDSNCGYTF. The DNA of the CDR3 is TGTGCCAGCAGTCTTACAGGGGACTCTAACTGTGGCTACACCTTC.

This clonotype appeared many times. The chain joins TRBV13 to TRBJ2-3; D unresolved. V lost 2 bases and J 3 bases, leaving 12 bases between the germline ends. Germline-derived CDR1 and CDR2 are PRHDT and FYEKMQ (reference sequence). This CDR3 is built from 15 residues. In DNA, the CDR3 is TGTGCCAGCAGCTTAAGTCGGGTGGGTACAGATACGCAGTATTTT. It is translated as CASSLSRVGTDTQYF.

This clonotype has at least ten counts. The chain joins TRBV28 to TRBJ2-2; D unclear. The CDR3 consists of 11 residues. Trimming left V 5 bases short and J 8 bases short, with 6 bases between. Germline V gene sequence: CDR1 MDHEN, CDR2 SYDVKM. The CDR3 loop is CASSVGGELFF. CDR3 DNA: TGTGCCAGCAGTGTAGGGGGGGAGCTGTTTTTT. Based on the CDR3 plus reference TRBV28 and TRBJ2-2, the full variable domain is DVKVTQSSRYLVKRTGEKVFLECVQDMDHENMFWYRQDPGLGLRLIYFSYDVKMKEKGDIPEGYSVSREKKERFSLILESASTNQTSMYLCASSVGGELFFGEGSRLTVL.

The CDR3 region has the DNA TGTGCCAGCAGTATGGGAGGGGGCCGAAACACCATATATTTT. Translating it yields CASSMGGGRNTIYF. This chain uses TRBV6-1 with TRBJ1-3; TRBD1 matches 7 bases. This CDR3 spans 14 amino acids. The ends lost 5 bases at V and 5 bases at J; junction bases unmatched: 6. Germline V lookup: CDR1 MNHNS, CDR2 SASEGT.

Points on this clonotype: Compared with germline, one end of the junction differs, possibly owing to a read error. The chain couples TRBV11-1 to TRBJ2-5; perhaps TRBD2 as D (5 bases). Germline V gene data show CDR1 as SGHAT and CDR2 as FQDESV (reference sequence). This CDR3 has 14 amino acids. This CDR3 is CASSPLEGPGTQYF. The CDR3 DNA follows: TGCGCCAGCAGCCCCCTAGAGGGCCCCGGGACCCAGTACTTC.

This clonotype was seen a few times. V and J are TRBV5-1 and TRBJ1-2; the D gene is possibly TRBD1 (5 bases). Deletions cut 1 base from V and 3 bases from J, with 19 bases between. Looked up from germline, CDR1 is SGHRS and CDR2 is YFSETQ. CDR3 size: 17 residues. The DNA for the CDR3 is TGCGCCAGCAGCTTGCCCCCAGGGTTGCGATCGGACTATGGCTACACCTTC. Amino acids: CASSLPPGLRSDYGYTF.

The V and J genes are TRBV3-1 and TRBJ2-1; D perhaps matches TRBD1 (6 bases). V was trimmed by 0 bases and J by 8 bases, leaving 20 bases between them. The CDR3 is 17 residues long. CDR1 and CDR2 (germline): LGHDT, YNNKEL (reference sequence). CDR3 sequence (DNA): TGTGCCAGCAGCCAAGATCCCCCCCCGACAGGATTGGATGAGCAGTTCTTC. Translation gives CASSQDPPPTGLDEQFF.

Many counts were recorded for this clonotype. The J gene is TRBJ1-5, the V gene TRBV6-1, with D perhaps TRBD1 (6 bases). This CDR3 is 15 amino acids long. Per germline, CDR1 MNHNS and CDR2 SASEGT. Deletions cut 6 bases from V and 4 bases from J, with 16 bases between. CDR3 DNA: TGTGCCAGCAGGACACAGGGCTCCGGGAATCAGCCCCAGCATTTT. This gives the protein CASRTQGSGNQPQHF.

This clonotype turned up a few times. This sequence joins TRBV18 and TRBJ2-4, with unresolved D. The CDR3 has 14 amino acids. V was clipped by 2 bases and J by 3 bases, with 8 bases between them. Germline CDR1 and CDR2: KGHSH and LQKENI. CDR3 coding DNA: TGTGCCAGCTCACCAAAGAAAAGCAAAAACATTCAGTACTTC. It codes for CASSPKKSKNIQYF.

This clonotype was observed at least ten times. V and J are TRBV20-1 and TRBJ1-1; D is uncertain. CDR1 is DFQATT and CDR2 is SNEGSKA in the germline V gene (reference sequence). The CDR3 loop spans 11 amino acids. V was pared by 5 bases and J by 0 bases, with 4 bases between. DNA of the CDR3: TGCAGTGCTCTCGTGAACACTGAAGCTTTCTTT. Its translation: CSALVNTEAFF.

This clonotype was seen only a few times. The chain couples TRBV4-1 to TRBJ1-4; TRBD1 agrees at 9 bases. CDR3 length equals 15 residues. CDR1 and CDR2 (germline): MGHRA, YSYEKL. V was clipped by 4 bases and J by 8 bases; unmatched bases: 8. The CDR3 protein is CASSRETGGHEKLFF. The CDR3 DNA is TGCGCCAGCAGCCGCGAAACAGGGGGCCACGAAAAACTGTTTTTT.

The V and J genes are TRBV20-1 and TRBJ2-3; D is perhaps TRBD2 (6 bases). This CDR3 has 13 amino acids. Germline CDR1 and CDR2: DFQATT and SNEGSKA (reference sequence). V lost 3 bases to trimming and J lost 8 bases, with 15 bases between them. CDR3 region: CSASVTGEGTQYF. The CDR3 region has the DNA TGCAGTGCTAGCGTGACGGGAGAGGGTACGCAGTATTTT.

This clonotype was picked up many times. The genes are TRBV20-1 and TRBJ2-7, with 11 bases lining up with TRBD2. Looked up from germline, CDR1 is DFQATT and CDR2 is SNEGSKA (reference sequence). The CDR3 totals 17 residues. Trimming cost V 2 bases and J 3 bases; bases outside gene matches: 12. DNA for the CDR3: TGCAGTGCTAGATCCTATCGGTTAGCGGGGGGGCTCTACGAGCAGTACTTC. This encodes CSARSYRLAGGLYEQYF.

The rearrangement links TRBV6-1 to TRBJ2-2; 10 bases agree with TRBD1. Germline V lookup: CDR1 MNHNS, CDR2 SASEGT. Trimming at V came to 5 bases and at J to 7 bases, leaving 7 bases not matched to a gene. The CDR3 totals 15 residues. Here the CDR3 reads CASSRVGQGIGELFF. The CDR3 region has the DNA TGTGCCAGCAGTAGGGTGGGACAGGGGATCGGGGAGCTGTTTTTT.

This clonotype has just a few counts. The V call is TRBV6-1, the J call TRBJ2-7, with 7 positions matching TRBD1. In germline, CDR1 is MNHNS, CDR2 SASEGT. V lost 2 bases and J lost 3; bases outside the gene matches: 7. The CDR3 extends over 15 amino acids. The CDR3, as DNA: TGTGCCAGCAGTGAATTTGGGGGACAGAGCTACGAGCAGTACTTC. Translation: CASSEFGGQSYEQYF.

There are many counts of this clonotype. The J gene is TRBJ1-2, the V gene TRBV6-5; D remains unclear. With 1 base removed from V and 7 bases from J, the gap between germline ends came to 13 bases. The CDR3 totals 14 residues. Germline V gives CDR1 MNHEY, CDR2 SVGAGI. The CDR3 spells CASSYWNGAGGYTF. For the CDR3, the DNA is TGTGCCAGCAGTTACTGGAACGGAGCTGGTGGCTACACCTTC.

The chain employs TRBV12-3 or TRBV12-4 and TRBJ1-2; 8 nucleotides agree with TRBD1. The CDR3 is 16 residues long. Germline trimming cut 6 bases from V and 4 bases from J; bases unmatched to any gene: 13. The CDR3 spells CASRGTTGTGFYGYTF. The CDR3 DNA sequence: TGTGCCAGCAGGGGTACTACCGGGACAGGCTTCTATGGCTACACCTTC.

This clonotype occurred a few times. The rearrangement joins TRBV10-3 to TRBJ2-3; TRBD2 matches at 7 bases. V was clipped by 4 bases and J by 4 bases; unmatched bases: 11. CDR1 and CDR2 from the germline V gene are ENHRY and SYGVKD. This CDR3 is 16 amino acids long. CDR3 loop: CAISATGTTNPDTQYF. The DNA for the CDR3 is TGTGCCATCAGTGCCACCGGGACTACTAACCCAGATACGCAGTATTTT.

J is TRBJ2-3 and V is TRBV6-1, with 8 bases lining up with TRBD1. Germline V gene sequence: CDR1 MNHNS, CDR2 SASEGT. With V trimmed by 5 bases and J by 3 bases, 7 bases remained unmatched. The CDR3 is made up of 15 amino acids. CDR3 sequence: CASSYADRATDTQYF. DNA of the CDR3: TGTGCCAGCAGTTACGCGGACAGGGCTACAGATACGCAGTATTTT.

This chain joins TRBV6-1 and TRBJ2-2; 9 nucleotides match TRBD2. Per germline, CDR1 MNHNS and CDR2 SASEGT. J was trimmed by 5 bases and V by 5 bases; bases with no gene match: 3. The CDR3 is 14 amino acids. The CDR3 loop reads CASSRLAETGELFF. CDR3 DNA sequence: TGTGCCAGCAGTAGACTAGCGGAAACCGGGGAGCTGTTTTTT.

The chain combines TRBV6-1 with TRBJ2-4, with 8 bases fitting TRBD1. Per germline, CDR1 MNHNS and CDR2 SASEGT. The CDR3 is 15 amino acids. V lost 0 bases, J lost 8 bases, and 6 bases stayed unmatched. CDR3 coding DNA: TGTGCCAGCAGTGAAGCGCAGGGGGCCGGGGACATTCAGTACTTC. Its translation is CASSEAQGAGDIQYF.

This clonotype has a handful of counts. The chain recombines TRBV3-1 with TRBJ1-6, with 8 bases that match TRBD1. The CDR3 is 15 amino acids. Germline lookup yields CDR1 LGHDT and CDR2 YNNKEL (reference sequence). V lost 1 base to trimming and J lost 8 bases; unmatched junction nucleotides: 4. CDR3: CASSQAGGAYSPLHF. The CDR3 DNA is TGTGCCAGCAGCCAAGCAGGGGGCGCGTATTCACCCCTCCACTTT.

This clonotype was picked up a small number of times. This chain connects TRBV4-1 to TRBJ2-7; D call uncertain. Germline CDR1 and CDR2: MGHRA and YSYEKL. The CDR3 extends over 15 amino acids. V lost 1 base to trimming and J lost 6 bases, with 16 bases between them. CDR3 nucleotides: TGCGCCAGCAGCCAAGTTTTAACCGGACGTTCCGAGCAGTACTTC. Its translation is CASSQVLTGRSEQYF.

This clonotype was detected many times. The V call is TRBV15, the J call TRBJ1-6; possible D gene TRBD1, 5 bases. The CDR3 runs 17 residues. The V end was cut by 1 base, the J end by 8 bases, with 18 bases between. Germline CDR1 reads LNHNV; CDR2 reads YYDKDF (reference sequence). The CDR3 DNA is TGTGCCACCAGCAGAGGAGGGGCCGGCCCCACGGATTCACCCCTCCACTTT. Its translation is CATSRGGAGPTDSPLHF.

At least ten counts were recorded for this clonotype. This sequence joins TRBV10-2 and TRBJ2-7; D is perhaps TRBD1 (6 bases). The CDR3 totals 10 residues. V shed 11 bases and J shed 6 bases, with 11 bases lying between them. In germline, CDR1 is WSHSY, CDR2 SAAADI. The CDR3 nucleotides read TGCGCCGCGAGAGGGGGCGAGCAGTACTTC. Translation: CAARGGEQYF.

This clonotype appeared many times. The chain couples TRBV28 to TRBJ2-7; D possibly matches TRBD1 or TRBD2 (5 bases each). With 6 bases removed from V and 0 bases from J, the gap between germline ends came to 15 bases. CDR3 length: 15 residues. The germline gives CDR1 MDHEN, CDR2 SYDVKM. DNA for the CDR3: TGTGCCAGCAGCCCTGGGGACCCCGCCTCCTACGAGCAGTACTTC. As protein: CASSPGDPASYEQYF. Full variable domain (missing parts from reference TRBV28 and TRBJ2-7): DVKVTQSSRYLVKRTGEKVFLECVQDMDHENMFWYRQDPGLGLRLIYFSYDVKMKEKGDIPEGYSVSREKKERFSLILESASTNQTSMYLCASSPGDPASYEQYFGPGTRLTVT.